This TCR beta chain came from a study of Graves' ophthalmopathy and Graves' hyperthyroidism (dated 2018 in TCRdb). In the study overall: Hyperthyroidism was considered stable if no progression to ophthalmopathy occurred within 18 months of follow-up. To explore V-J signatures that distinguish ophthalmopathy from hyperthyroidism, a discovery set of 95 to 100 patients was enrolled, made up of 40 to 45 with ophthalmopathy and fewer than 60 with stable hyperthyroidism. In total, some 130 blood samples were TCR-sequenced: under 45 ophthalmopathy, some 72 hyperthyroidism and roughly 17 hyperthyroidism-to-ophthalmopathy patients. The study used TCR beta repertoire signatures to distinguish Graves' ophthalmopathy from Graves' hyperthyroidism and to predict progression to ophthalmopathy. In roughly 6 hyperthyroidism patients, T-cell repertoires of thyroid tissue and blood were compared. After sampling, hyperthyroidism patients received methimazole starting at 30 mg daily, and ophthalmopathy patients received high-dose intravenous methylprednisolone. For independent validation, a separate cohort was made up of about 18 hyperthyroidism patients plus 17 patients who later progressed from hyperthyroidism to ophthalmopathy.

V lost 5 bases and J lost 4 bases; the stretch between them is 18 bases long. The germline V gene (reference sequence) supplies CDR1 SEHNR and CDR2 FQNEAQ. The CDR3 goes from the cysteine to the phenylalanine over 15 residues. The CDR3 DNA has 45 bases and is translated from base 1. For repertoire sequencing, the TCR beta CDR3 regions were amplified from RNA transcripts. The first round was an RT-PCR using HTBI primers with the Qiagen OneStep RT-PCR kit, and this first round was followed by a second-round multiplex PCR, then size selection and purification. Libraries were sequenced on an Illumina HiSeq2000 using paired-end 100 bp reads. Per the source publication's procedure: Reads were processed with SOAPnuke, discarding reads with adapters, uncalled bases, mean Phred below 15, or no exact constant-primer or identifier match. High-quality paired reads were merged with COPE v1.2.5. Each unique nucleotide sequence was defined as a clonotype, and clonotypes were aligned to IMGT TRB V, D and J references with MiTCR v1.1. The analysis was limited to V-J combinations with a frequency above 0.0001, which together covered 99.2% of repertoires. For each V-J combination, a TCR clonal expansion and chaos score was defined as the ratio of F50 clonal expansion to chaos observed in the TCRdist matrix. Welch's t-statistics and random forest were used to reduce features to about a dozen V-J combinations, which were fed into a naive Bayes classifier. The similarity between thyroid and blood repertoires was quantified using the Morisita-Horn index. TCRdb passed the public sequencing reads through fastp at Q25 and MiXCR, retaining productive beta sequences. CDR3 protein duplicates are merged, each entry listing the most common genes and DNA. TCRdb assigned the V and J calls; the authors' analysis was not used. The sample table shows approximately 1.2 million distinct CDR3 sequences, and 35% to 45% are seen once. Of the sample, roughly 10% falls within the top ten clones.

The hyperthyroidism patients were 18 to 65 years old and newly diagnosed, with a disease duration of less than 2 months. Patients were excluded if they had other autoimmune diseases, uncontrolled infections, pregnancy or lactation. Clinical symptoms, serum thyroxine, TRAb, thyroid ultrasound and orbital computed tomography were used for diagnosis. Total RNA was extracted with Trizol reagent and quality-checked on an Agilent 2100 Bioanalyzer. Broader findings and caveats from the paper: The 13-signature model separated ophthalmopathy from stable hyperthyroidism with over 85% sensitivity and 81% to 82% specificity in cross-validation, and 80%/75% in the test set. Most expanded thyroid clonotypes with a frequency above 0.001 also appeared in blood, which suggests that blood repertoires may reflect the immune response in the thyroid. No statistical method was used to set the sample size in advance, and the investigators knew which group each participant was assigned to. In validation, the model predicted ophthalmopathy progression with 70.59% sensitivity and less than 80% specificity; 12 predicted patients were CT-confirmed with GO in a median of about 6.1 months.

A note on this clonotype: There is no known antigen for this receptor. Base quality data are lacking; no much larger clone is found one base away.

The sample consisted of peripheral blood or thyroid tissue (not recorded which). The V and J genes are TRBV7-9 and TRBJ2-7; the D gene is perhaps TRBD1, from 7 matching bases. This clonotype originated in an adult man with Graves' hyperthyroidism. The DNA sequence follows: TGTGCCAGCAGCGTGGGGGGACAGTCCAGATACGAGCAGTACTTC. Translation gives CASSVGGQSRYEQYF.